This T cell receptor (beta chain) appears in the sequencing data of a study of T-cell reconstitution after alpha-beta-depleted transplantation in children. This clonotype was recorded many times. The CDR3 has 10 amino acids. Germline lookup yields CDR1 LNHDA and CDR2 SQIVND (reference sequence). V was cut by 9 bases and J by 6 bases, with 5 bases left in between. Construction of the TCRbeta library involved unique molecular identifiers. TCRdb re-called the PCR reads with MiXCR, one entry per CDR3 protein. The data show about 610,000 distinct CDR3 sequences, about 10% seen once. This TCR was recovered from a human donor who donated a stem cell graft to a child with acute myeloid leukemia. This material consisted of PBMCs from the stem cell graft donor, taken from the stem cell graft. The rearrangement uses TRBV19 and TRBJ2-2; D is undetermined. The CDR3 nucleotides read TGTGCCAGCAGAGCCGGGGAGCTGTTTTTT. Amino acids: CASRAGELFF. Combining the CDR3 with reference TRBV19 and TRBJ2-2 gives the whole variable domain DGGITQSPKYLFRKEGQNVTLSCEQNLNHDAMYWYRQDPGQGLRLIYYSQIVNDFQKGDIAEGYSVSREKKESFPLTVTSAQKNPTAFYLCASRAGELFFGEGSRLTVL.